A selection of T cell receptor beta chains follows, all from one sample in a study of CD8 T cells in ankylosing spondylitis. TCRdb independently ran MiXCR on the 5' RACE reads; one entry per CDR3 protein. The sample holds 150,000 to 200,000 distinct CDR3 sequences, around 13% seen once. What was sequenced was blood, either unsorted or a sorted T cell fraction (not recorded which). The source is a male donor with ankylosing spondylitis or in good health (not recorded which). CDR3s include the opening cysteine and the closing phenylalanine or tryptophan. Fields, in order: clone size, J gene, D gene, CDR3 length, V gene, CDR3 protein, CDR3 DNA. D genes are given only for firm matches. Expanded clones are given a class, and other clones once, few, many or no size at all.

few	TRBJ2-7	-	12	TRBV3-1	CASSQDLRGQYF	TGTGCCAGCAGCCAAGATCTACGGGGACAGTACTTC
-	TRBJ1-2	-	15	TRBV4-1	CASRFNSQGNYGYTF	TGCGCCAGCAGGTTTAACTCGCAGGGAAACTATGGCTACACCTTC
few	TRBJ1-2	-	13	TRBV28	CASSPGGYHGYTF	TGTGCCAGCAGCCCCGGGGGGTACCATGGCTACACCTTC
few	TRBJ2-2	-	17	TRBV4-1	CASSSRYQTANTGELFF	TGCGCCAGCAGCTCCAGATACCAGACCGCGAACACCGGGGAGCTGTTTTTT
-	TRBJ2-1	TRBD2	14	TRBV3-1	CASSQGTSNNEQFF	TGTGCCAGCAGCCAAGGGACTAGTAACAATGAGCAGTTCTTC
-	TRBJ2-7	TRBD2	14	TRBV20-1	CSARLAGEVYEQYF	TGCAGTGCTAGACTAGCGGGAGAGGTTTACGAGCAGTACTTC
many	TRBJ2-1	-	12	TRBV12-3/TRBV12-4	CASSFSRIEQFF	TGTGCCAGCAGTTTTTCCCGTATTGAGCAGTTCTTC
-	TRBJ2-7	-	12	TRBV5-5	CASSYGTAEQYF	TGTGCCAGCAGCTATGGGACGGCTGAGCAGTACTTC
many	TRBJ2-7	TRBD1	16	TRBV12-3/TRBV12-4	CASSFWDPGTGGEQYF	TGTGCCAGCAGTTTCTGGGATCCCGGGACAGGGGGCGAGCAGTACTTC
-	TRBJ2-3	-	13	TRBV7-2	CASSSLHTDTQYF	TGTGCCAGCAGCTCCCTACACACAGATACGCAGTATTTT
few	TRBJ2-5	TRBD1	16	TRBV7-8	CASSSMDRGPRETQYF	TGTGCCAGCAGCTCCATGGACAGGGGGCCGAGAGAGACCCAGTACTTC
-	TRBJ1-1	TRBD1	16	TRBV19	CASSIIHYRGSTEAFF	TGTGCCAGTAGTATCATACATTACAGGGGCAGCACTGAAGCTTTCTTT
-	TRBJ1-1	-	14	TRBV2	CASSEGLRNTEAFF	TGTGCCAGCAGTGAGGGGCTCAGGAACACTGAAGCTTTCTTT
few	TRBJ2-1	TRBD2	15	TRBV11-2	CASRSALATYNEQFF	TGTGCCAGCAGATCGGCACTAGCGACCTACAATGAGCAGTTCTTC
-	TRBJ2-5	TRBD1	17	TRBV15	CATSRDYPGQGQETQYF	TGTGCCACCAGCAGAGATTACCCCGGACAGGGCCAAGAGACCCAGTACTTC
-	TRBJ1-1	-	14	TRBV7-9	CASSSSTGPGEAFF	TGTGCCAGCAGTTCATCAACAGGGCCCGGTGAAGCTTTCTTT
-	TRBJ2-3	TRBD1	16	TRBV20-1	CSATNDRAFGTDTQYF	TGCAGTGCTACTAATGACAGGGCCTTCGGCACAGATACGCAGTATTTT
-	TRBJ2-5	TRBD1	15	TRBV4-2	CASSPGTGVQETQYF	TGTGCCAGCAGCCCAGGGACAGGGGTACAAGAGACCCAGTACTTC
-	TRBJ2-7	-	11	TRBV10-2	CATSSADEQYF	TGCGCCACCTCGAGCGCGGACGAGCAGTACTTC
few	TRBJ1-1	-	14	TRBV13	CASRGEGMNTEAFF	TGTGCCAGCAGGGGGGAGGGGATGAACACTGAAGCTTTCTTT
-	TRBJ2-7	-	14	TRBV20-1	CSARDHGEAYEQYF	TGCAGTGCTAGAGATCACGGAGAGGCCTACGAGCAGTACTTC
-	TRBJ2-3	-	10	TRBV6-2/TRBV6-3	CASLRATQYF	TGTGCCAGTCTGCGGGCTACGCAGTATTTT
few	TRBJ2-5	-	14	TRBV7-9	CASSWPTGQETQYF	TGTGCCAGCAGCTGGCCGACAGGTCAAGAGACCCAGTACTTC
-	TRBJ2-1	TRBD2	16	TRBV2	CASSAGGLGSYNEQFF	TGTGCCAGCAGTGCGGGCGGACTAGGCTCCTACAATGAGCAGTTCTTC
few	TRBJ2-5	-	15	TRBV7-6	CASSPEGGIQETQYF	TGTGCCAGCAGCCCAGAGGGGGGGATCCAAGAGACCCAGTACTTC
few	TRBJ2-7	-	14	TRBV7-9	CASSLVDSSYEQYF	TGTGCCAGCAGCTTAGTCGACAGCTCCTACGAGCAGTACTTC
few	TRBJ2-7	-	11	TRBV5-1	CASRQGNEQYF	TGCGCCAGCAGGCAGGGCAACGAGCAGTACTTC
few	TRBJ1-2	-	15	TRBV27	CASSLSGRYDYGYTF	TGTGCCAGCAGTTTATCAGGCAGATACGACTATGGCTACACCTTC
-	TRBJ1-4	-	14	TRBV29-1	CSALFQGTNEKLFF	TGCAGCGCACTATTCCAGGGGACCAATGAAAAACTGTTTTTT
few	TRBJ2-7	-	14	TRBV29-1	CSVAGGGSSYEQYF	TGCAGCGTCGCAGGGGGCGGGAGCTCCTACGAGCAGTACTTC
-	TRBJ2-1	-	13	TRBV6-5	CASSSGPNNEQFF	TGTGCCAGCAGTTCCGGGCCTAACAATGAGCAGTTCTTC
-	TRBJ2-7	-	13	TRBV29-1	CSVGPGHEYEQYF	TGCAGCGTTGGCCCGGGGCATGAATACGAGCAGTACTTC
-	TRBJ2-7	-	10	TRBV30	CAWSGYEQYF	TGTGCCTGGAGTGGTTACGAGCAGTACTTC
few	TRBJ2-5	TRBD2	20	TRBV20-1	CSARDPFSVGAGGYQETQYF	TGCAGTGCTAGAGATCCGTTCTCAGTGGGGGCGGGAGGGTACCAAGAGACCCAGTACTTC
few	TRBJ1-2	-	14	TRBV12-3/TRBV12-4	CASSPGGLNYGYTF	TGTGCCAGCAGTCCTGGGGGACTGAACTATGGCTACACCTTC
few	TRBJ1-2	-	12	TRBV10-1	CASSAGPYGYTF	TGCGCCAGCAGTGCCGGGCCCTATGGCTACACCTTC
-	TRBJ2-1	-	14	TRBV6-2/TRBV6-3	CASSYTGNGNEQFF	TGTGCCAGCAGTTACACAGGGAACGGGAATGAGCAGTTCTTC
few	TRBJ2-1	-	15	TRBV5-1	CASSSGTFLYNEQFF	TGCGCCAGCAGCTCCGGGACATTCCTCTACAATGAGCAGTTCTTC
few	TRBJ2-7	TRBD2	16	TRBV5-6	CASSPSGVEPPYEQYF	TGTGCCAGCAGTCCTAGCGGGGTGGAACCTCCCTACGAGCAGTACTTC
-	TRBJ2-1	TRBD2	16	TRBV2	CASSYPGLAVYNEQFF	TGTGCCAGCAGTTACCCGGGACTAGCGGTTTACAATGAGCAGTTCTTC
few	TRBJ2-1	-	14	TRBV12-3/TRBV12-4	CASSLTSSVNEQFF	TGTGCCAGCAGTTTAACCTCGAGCGTCAATGAGCAGTTCTTC